Listed below are T cell receptor beta chains from one sample, sequenced in a study of cytomegalovirus exposure and HLA in healthy donors. Assay used: immunoSEQ multiplex PCR; TCRdb lists only in-frame clones, some missing. The sample records 130,000 to 150,000 clones, about 90% being singletons. The sequenced material came from PBMCs. The source of these receptors is a man aged 18 to 29 in good health and CMV-seronegative. CDR3s include the opening cysteine and the closing phenylalanine or tryptophan. The D gene is left open where the match is weak. Size tells how often a clone was seen (once, few, many) or the class of an expanded clone, and some rows leave it out.

d_call	v_call	clone_size	cdr3_length	j_call	cdr3_nt	cdr3_aa
.	TRBV28	.	17	TRBJ1-5	TGTGCCAGCAGATATACACTCCAGGGAATGGGGTATCAGCCCCAGCATTTT	CASRYTLQGMGYQPQHF
.	TRBV23-1	.	16	TRBJ2-7	TGCGCCAGCAGTCAATCGCCCAGGCCTCGTGTTTACGAGCAGTACTTC	CASSQSPRPRVYEQYF
.	TRBV13	once	14	TRBJ1-2	TGTGCCAGCAGCCCCGCCAGGGCTTTCTATGGCTACACCTTC	CASSPARAFYGYTF
TRBD1	TRBV15	.	16	TRBJ2-3	TGTGCCACCAGCAGTGGGGGGACAGGTAACACAGATACGCAGTATTTT	CATSSGGTGNTDTQYF
.	TRBV30	once	12	TRBJ2-5	TGTGCCTGGAGCGTAGGGAGGGAGACCCAGTACTTC	CAWSVGRETQYF
TRBD1	TRBV9	.	14	TRBJ2-1	TGTGCCAGTTCGTTGACAGGGGACTACAATGAGCAGTTCTTC	CASSLTGDYNEQFF
.	TRBV6-1	.	12	TRBJ2-7	TGTGCCAGCAGAGTAACAGGGAACGAGCAGTACTTC	CASRVTGNEQYF
.	TRBV6-5	.	14	TRBJ1-1	TGTGCCAGCAGCCCACATCCAACCCTCACTGAAGCTTTCTTT	CASSPHPTLTEAFF
TRBD1	TRBV23-1	.	14	TRBJ2-7	TGCGCCAGCAGTACGTACCGGGACAGCTACGAGCAGTACTTC	CASSTYRDSYEQYF
TRBD2	TRBV18	.	14	TRBJ2-3	TGTGCCAGCTCACCCACTAGCGGCACAGATACGCAGTATTTT	CASSPTSGTDTQYF
TRBD1	TRBV27	.	13	TRBJ2-5	TGTGCCAGCGCGGGACAGGGTAGGGAGACCCAGTACTTC	CASAGQGRETQYF
.	TRBV5-1	.	15	TRBJ2-3	TGCGCCAGCAGCTTGGCCTTTGCGAACACAGATACGCAGTATTTT	CASSLAFANTDTQYF
.	TRBV18	few	12	TRBJ2-7	TGTGCCAGCTCAACAGGGTTCTACGAGCAGTACTTC	CASSTGFYEQYF
TRBD2	TRBV29-1	.	17	TRBJ2-1	TGCAGCGTTGAAGACGGGACTAGCGGGACGAGCTACAATGAGCAGTTCTTC	CSVEDGTSGTSYNEQFF
TRBD1	TRBV5-6	.	12	TRBJ1-2	TGTGCCAGCAGCACTAGACAGGGCTCCGACACCTTC	CASSTRQGSDTF
TRBD1	TRBV14	.	15	TRBJ2-5	TGTGCCAGCAGCCGTACCGGGACAGAAATTTGGACCCAGTACTTC	CASSRTGTEIWTQYF